This TCR gamma chain was obtained from a study of γδ T cells in repeated Plasmodium falciparum infection. TCRdb re-called the multiplex PCR reads using CATT. The sample holds 13,000 to 15,000 gamma-chain clones, about 1.5% seen once. Flow sorting of PBMC yielded separate Vgamma9/Vdelta2+ and Vdelta2-negative gammadelta T cell populations for bulk repertoire analysis. CDR1 and CDR2 (germline): VINAFY, YDVSNSKD. CDR3 length: 15 amino acids. V shed 3 bases, J shed 2 bases, and the junction held 10 bases outside the gene matches. Worth noting for this clone: This DNA's translation and the protein TCRdb lists, from a much larger clone, do not match at residue 6, likely due to a read error; the protein shown is translated from the DNA.

This TCR was recovered from a pool of human donors (malaria-infected and uninfected, not separated). The material sequenced was gamma-delta T cells from blood. The rearrangement uses TRGV5 and TRGJ1 or TRGJ2. The J gene, not given by TCRdb, was assigned here from a germline match of the nucleotide sequence. The CDR3 region has the DNA TGTGCCACCTGGGACTGGCCCTCCCATTATTATAAGAAACTCTTT. Translation gives CATWDWPSHYYKKLF.